Listed below are T cell receptor beta chains from one sample, sequenced in a study of blood T cell repertoires in COVID-19. The repertoire was sequenced with immunoSEQ multiplex PCR; TCRdb's copy has only in-frame clones and lacks some. The table lists 35,000 to 45,000 clones, about 88% of them singletons. The specimen was peripheral blood. Receptor source: a human donor in a cohort sampled during active COVID-19. CDR3s include the opening cysteine and the closing phenylalanine or tryptophan. Each record gives: V gene, J gene, CDR3 protein.

v_call: TRBV18
j_call: TRBJ1-4
cdr3_aa: CASSPTQGLNEKLFF

v_call: TRBV4-2
j_call: TRBJ1-4
cdr3_aa: CASSQDIEKLFF

v_call: TRBV10-3
j_call: TRBJ2-1
cdr3_aa: CAISDPRQGQINEQFF

v_call: TRBV27
j_call: TRBJ2-3
cdr3_aa: CASSLLHPSTDTQYF

v_call: TRBV2
j_call: TRBJ1-2
cdr3_aa: CASSAGWNNYGYTF

v_call: TRBV5-5
j_call: TRBJ1-6
cdr3_aa: CASSGVLGGRNSPLHF

v_call: TRBV11-2
j_call: TRBJ2-7
cdr3_aa: CASSLSLAGAEQYF

v_call: TRBV7-8
j_call: TRBJ2-2
cdr3_aa: CASSPRPLGDTGELFF

v_call: TRBV5-1
j_call: TRBJ2-7
cdr3_aa: CASSLSRGPNEQYF

v_call: TRBV27
j_call: TRBJ1-2
cdr3_aa: CASSFGQNYGYTF

v_call: TRBV10-2
j_call: TRBJ1-1
cdr3_aa: CASTETLNTEAFF

v_call: TRBV18
j_call: TRBJ1-5
cdr3_aa: CASSREHHMSEGNQPQHF

v_call: TRBV3-1/TRBV3-2
j_call: TRBJ2-7
cdr3_aa: CASSARDRAYEQYF

v_call: TRBV14
j_call: TRBJ2-7
cdr3_aa: CASSQEARGFYEQYF

v_call: TRBV11-1
j_call: TRBJ1-4
cdr3_aa: CASSPDRGREKLFF

v_call: TRBV7-2
j_call: TRBJ1-4
cdr3_aa: CASRTGPGGGEKLFF

v_call: TRBV5-1
j_call: TRBJ1-1
cdr3_aa: CASRADRGTNTEAFF

v_call: TRBV18
j_call: TRBJ1-5
cdr3_aa: CASSPTGGNNQPQHF

v_call: TRBV7-9
j_call: TRBJ2-2
cdr3_aa: CASSLSLAGRLSGELFF

v_call: TRBV27
j_call: TRBJ2-1
cdr3_aa: CASSFPTTGQSYNEQFF

v_call: TRBV29-1
j_call: TRBJ2-7
cdr3_aa: CSATSWQGYEQYF

v_call: TRBV6-2/TRBV6-3
j_call: TRBJ2-3
cdr3_aa: CASSLAGTGNTQYF

v_call: TRBV27
j_call: TRBJ2-7
cdr3_aa: CASSPLAGGMSTYEQYF

v_call: TRBV19
j_call: TRBJ2-7
cdr3_aa: CASSRDSYEQYF

v_call: TRBV6-1
j_call: TRBJ2-7
cdr3_aa: CASSERGHEQYF

v_call: TRBV13
j_call: TRBJ1-3
cdr3_aa: CASTRRGGNTIYF

v_call: TRBV2
j_call: TRBJ2-2
cdr3_aa: CASSGQGAGELFF

v_call: TRBV9
j_call: TRBJ1-1
cdr3_aa: CASSVSTPGQDVMNTEAFF

v_call: TRBV11-2
j_call: TRBJ1-6
cdr3_aa: CASSEIRGLTGPLHF

v_call: TRBV5-1
j_call: TRBJ2-7
cdr3_aa: CASSLSQGLAYEQYF

v_call: TRBV10-3
j_call: TRBJ2-1
cdr3_aa: CAISDGGTSGDNEQFF

v_call: TRBV7-3
j_call: TRBJ1-5
cdr3_aa: CASSSDGSNQPQHF

v_call: TRBV9
j_call: TRBJ1-6
cdr3_aa: CASSTDRYSPLHF

v_call: TRBV19
j_call: TRBJ2-1
cdr3_aa: CASSIMVGSEQFF

v_call: TRBV28
j_call: TRBJ1-5
cdr3_aa: CASSTGQFYSNQPQHF

v_call: TRBV4-1
j_call: TRBJ1-1
cdr3_aa: CASSPDRGARTREAFF

v_call: TRBV4-1
j_call: TRBJ2-7
cdr3_aa: CASSPLDSENSYEQYF

v_call: TRBV9
j_call: TRBJ1-6
cdr3_aa: CASSFLDRPGYNSPLHF

v_call: TRBV28
j_call: TRBJ2-1
cdr3_aa: CASSFLPGLRYNEQFF

v_call: TRBV5-1
j_call: TRBJ2-1
cdr3_aa: CASSSLRGGQDEQFF

v_call: TRBV28
j_call: TRBJ1-5
cdr3_aa: CASTGGGNQPQHF

v_call: TRBV5-1
j_call: TRBJ1-4
cdr3_aa: CASSFGEGASEKLFF

v_call: TRBV19
j_call: TRBJ2-7
cdr3_aa: CASSTRGRNYEQYF

v_call: TRBV24-1
j_call: TRBJ2-3
cdr3_aa: CATSDPRTGTNTDTQYF

v_call: TRBV28
j_call: TRBJ2-2
cdr3_aa: CASRPSGGDTGELFF

v_call: TRBV5-1
j_call: TRBJ1-6
cdr3_aa: CASSLAGTRNSPLHF

v_call: TRBV28
j_call: TRBJ1-4
cdr3_aa: CASSLNSHEKLFF

v_call: TRBV7-9
j_call: TRBJ2-7
cdr3_aa: CASSIVYEQYF

v_call: TRBV6-6
j_call: TRBJ2-2
cdr3_aa: CASSKEGNTGELFF

v_call: TRBV6-5
j_call: TRBJ1-4
cdr3_aa: CASSLDRGTNEKLFF

v_call: TRBV6-5
j_call: TRBJ1-1
cdr3_aa: CASSYSGQERTAFF

v_call: TRBV11-3
j_call: TRBJ2-1
cdr3_aa: CASSTNGDSYNEQFF

v_call: TRBV4-1
j_call: TRBJ1-2
cdr3_aa: CASSPQTGDSYGYTF

v_call: TRBV7-2
j_call: TRBJ2-3
cdr3_aa: CASSSGVSRTDTQYF